A single T cell receptor (beta chain) is shown here with its context. V was shortened by 0 bases and J by 3 bases, with 12 bases between the two germline ends. The CDR3 extends over 16 amino acids. Looked up from germline, CDR1 is KGHSH and CDR2 is LQKENI. TCRdb redid the calling of the PCR reads with MiXCR, one entry per CDR3 protein. The data contain about 98,000 distinct CDR3 sequences, roughly 51% of them singletons. This sample is part of a study of CDR3 diversity in severe acne. This rearrangement joins TRBV18 to TRBJ2-1; D is possibly TRBD2 (6 bases). The source is a male donor with acne. The sample was blood. The CDR3 loop reads CASSPPRGSLYNEQFF. The DNA for the CDR3 is TGTGCCAGCTCACCACCACGGGGGTCACTCTACAATGAGCAGTTCTTC.